Listed here are 27 T cell receptor beta chains from one sample, sequenced in a study of identical twins. TCRdb passed the 5' RACE reads through MiXCR, listing each CDR3 protein once. This table holds around 230,000 distinct CDR3 sequences, approximately 9% found once. The material sequenced was memory (CD45RO+) T cells sorted from blood. The receptors come from a young woman in good health.

This clonotype appeared a few times. The rearrangement joins TRBV10-2 to TRBJ1-5; tentative D call: TRBD1 (5 bases). Deletions cut 7 bases from V and 3 bases from J, with 13 bases between. The CDR3 sequence is 14 residues long. CDR1 and CDR2 from the germline V gene are WSHSY and SAAADI. The CDR3 DNA reads TGCGCCAGCAACTCTCAGGGACTCAATCAGCCCCAGCATTTT. Its translation: CASNSQGLNQPQHF.

Comments on this clonotype: This may come from a read error, since a much larger clone is one base off. The chain has TRBV18 and TRBJ2-7; TRBD1 matches at 9 bases. This CDR3 is 15 amino acids long. V shed 5 bases, J shed 3 bases, and the junction held 8 bases outside the gene matches. Germline V lookup: CDR1 KGHSH, CDR2 LQKENI. CDR3 sequence reads: CASSVTGTGNYEQYF. CDR3 bases: TGTGCCAGCTCAGTAACCGGGACAGGGAACTACGAGCAGTACTTC.

The chain links TRBV12-3 or TRBV12-4 to TRBJ2-6, with TRBD2 as a possible D gene (5 bases). This CDR3 is 13 amino acids long. V lost 6 bases, J lost 4 bases, and 7 bases lay in between. DNA for the CDR3: TGTGCCAGCAGGAGGGAGGGGGCCAACGTCCTGACTTTC. This codes for CASRREGANVLTF.

This clonotype was detected a few times. This chain links TRBV5-1 with TRBJ2-7, with D maybe TRBD1 (5 bases). The CDR3 has 14 amino acids. The germline V gene has CDR1 SGHRS and CDR2 YFSETQ. The germline V and J ends were trimmed by 0 bases and 1 base, with 8 bases remaining between them. CDR3 residues: CASSLETVSYEQYF. For the CDR3, the DNA is TGCGCCAGCAGCTTGGAGACAGTTTCCTACGAGCAGTACTTC. Full variable domain (missing parts from reference TRBV5-1 and TRBJ2-7): KAGVTQTPRYLIKTRGQQVTLSCSPISGHRSVSWYQQTPGQGLQFLFEYFSETQRNKGNFPGRFSGRQFSNSRSEMNVSTLELGDSALYLCASSLETVSYEQYFGPGTRLTVT.

The V gene is TRBV2, the J gene TRBJ2-2; a possible D gene is TRBD2 (7 bases). The CDR3 extends over 15 amino acids. V gave up 3 bases and J gave up 9 bases, with 17 bases separating them. Germline assignment: CDR1 SNHLY and CDR2 FYNNEI. The DNA for the CDR3 is TGTGCCAGCAGTGATGTCTCGGGGGGCCGCTGGGAGCTGTTTTTT. Protein product: CASSDVSGGRWELFF.

This clonotype was seen a handful of times. The chain is built from TRBV2 and TRBJ1-4; 8 nucleotides match TRBD1. The J segment lost 5 bases and the V segment lost 7 bases, leaving 3 bases of the junction unmatched. From germline, CDR1 is SNHLY and CDR2 FYNNEI. The CDR3 has 13 residues. For the CDR3, the DNA is TGTGCCAGCACCCGGACAGGGAATGAAAAACTGTTTTTT. The encoded protein is CASTRTGNEKLFF.

The sample holds a few counts of this clonotype. This rearrangement joins TRBV6-1 to TRBJ2-3; 10 bases are a match to TRBD2. V was clipped by 5 bases and J by 6 bases; unmatched bases: 8. The CDR3 runs to 15 residues. Germline CDR1 and CDR2: MNHNS and SASEGT. The CDR3 region is CASSQGAGGLDTQYF. CDR3 nucleotides: TGTGCCAGCAGTCAAGGAGCGGGGGGGCTGGATACGCAGTATTTT.

This clonotype was counted a few times. The chain is built from TRBV7-9 and TRBJ2-1; the match to TRBD2 covers 12 bases. The junction had 8 bases not matched to a gene; V was cut back by 5 bases and J by 15 bases. Germline V lookup: CDR1 SEHNR, CDR2 FQNEAQ (reference sequence). This CDR3 is built from 13 residues. This CDR3 reads CASSAGLLAGGFF. In DNA form, the CDR3 reads TGTGCCAGCAGCGCGGGCCTACTAGCGGGAGGGTTCTTC.

This clonotype was observed at least ten times. This rearrangement joins TRBV2 to TRBJ1-6; possible D gene TRBD1, 5 bases. Looked up from germline, CDR1 is SNHLY and CDR2 is FYNNEI. The CDR3 runs to 13 residues. Trimming stripped 9 bases from V and 7 bases from J, with 13 bases between. The chain's CDR3 is CASRQTSNSPLHF. In DNA form, the CDR3 reads TGTGCCAGTAGACAGACCAGCAATTCACCCCTCCACTTT.

This clonotype appeared a few times. The gene calls are TRBV25-1 and TRBJ2-3; tentatively, D is TRBD2 (5 bases). Trimming took 1 base from V and 2 from J, leaving 10 bases between them. CDR1 and CDR2 (germline): MGHDK, SYGVNS. CDR3 length equals 15 residues. Here the CDR3 reads CASSESSGITDTQYF. DNA of the CDR3: TGTGCCAGCAGTGAATCCAGCGGAATCACAGATACGCAGTATTTT.

The chain combines TRBV2 with TRBJ2-3, with TRBD1 identical over 8 bases. The CDR3 covers 14 residues. The germline V gene encodes CDR1 SNHLY and CDR2 FYNNEI. The J segment lost 4 bases and the V segment lost 6 bases, leaving 6 bases of the junction unmatched. The chain's CDR3 is CASREDRVSDTQYF. CDR3 nucleotide sequence: TGTGCCAGCAGGGAGGACAGGGTGTCAGATACGCAGTATTTT.

Comment on this clonotype: One junction end disagrees with the germline gene, perhaps due to a read error. The chain uses TRBV18 and TRBJ2-7; the D call may be TRBD1 or TRBD2 (7 bases each). Germline values: CDR1 KGHSH, CDR2 LQKENI. CDR3 size: 12 residues. This CDR3 reads CASSQGGTDKDF. The CDR3 coding sequence is TGTGCCAGCTCACAGGGGGGGACAGACAAGGACTTC.

This clonotype showed up many times. The gene calls are TRBV7-9 and TRBJ2-1, with 7 bases matching TRBD2. CDR3 size: 16 residues. CDR1 is SEHNR, CDR2 FQNEAQ, per germline (reference sequence). The ends lost 5 bases at V and 2 bases at J; junction bases unmatched: 9. DNA for the CDR3: TGTGCCAGCAGCCTCAAGCGGGGCCCTACCTACAATGAGCAGTTCTTC. Its protein is CASSLKRGPTYNEQFF.

This clonotype was recorded at least ten times. This chain joins TRBV12-3 or TRBV12-4 and TRBJ2-3; D is unresolved. The CDR3 loop spans 16 amino acids. V was trimmed by 3 bases and J by 0 bases, leaving 13 bases between them. This CDR3 reads CASSFQRDLSTDTQYF. In DNA form, the CDR3 reads TGTGCCAGCAGTTTTCAAAGGGATCTTAGCACAGATACGCAGTATTTT.

This clonotype has only a few counts. V is TRBV7-2 and J is TRBJ2-7, with D perhaps matching TRBD2 (6 bases). Trimming stripped 2 bases from V and 3 bases from J, with 11 bases between. Germline V gives CDR1 SGHTA, CDR2 FQGNSA. This CDR3 comprises 14 residues. The CDR3 spells CASSLNPGDYEQYF. The CDR3 DNA is TGTGCCAGCAGCTTAAACCCGGGGGACTACGAGCAGTACTTC.

This clonotype has more than one count but fewer than ten. The genes are TRBV18 and TRBJ2-7; 7 bases agree with TRBD2. CDR1 and CDR2 (germline): KGHSH, LQKENI. The J segment lost 6 bases and the V segment lost 3 bases, leaving 5 bases of the junction unmatched. The CDR3 extends over 13 amino acids. The DNA for the CDR3 is TGTGCCAGCTCACCTCGGACTAGTCTCGAGCAGTACTTC. Its protein product is CASSPRTSLEQYF.

This clonotype was found many times. The V call is TRBV7-2, the J call TRBJ1-1; D unresolved. The CDR3 loop spans 13 amino acids. Trimming removed 5 bases at V and 0 bases at J, with 7 bases between. CDR1 and CDR2 from the germline V gene are SGHTA and FQGNSA. This CDR3 reads CASSLHLNTEAFF. In DNA, the CDR3 is TGTGCCAGCAGCCTCCACCTGAACACTGAAGCTTTCTTT.

This chain connects TRBV7-2 to TRBJ2-5, with 7 bases that match TRBD1. Per germline, CDR1 SGHTA and CDR2 FQGNSA. The length of the CDR3 is 12 residues. J lost 9 bases, V lost 6 bases, and 7 bases had no gene match. Here the CDR3 DNA reads TGTGCCAGCAGTCCCCAACAGGGGTCCCAGTACTTC. Translated: CASSPQQGSQYF.

The table lists this clonotype with a few counts. J is TRBJ2-3 and V is TRBV11-1; 11 bases are shared with TRBD2. V lost 3 bases to trimming and J lost 3 bases; unmatched junction nucleotides: 5. The length of the CDR3 is 16 residues. In germline, CDR1 is SGHAT, CDR2 FQDESV (reference sequence). The CDR3 bases are TGTGCCAGCAGCTTTTCTAGCGGGGGGAGAACAGATACGCAGTATTTT. This codes for CASSFSSGGRTDTQYF. The whole variable domain, remainder taken from reference TRBV11-1 and TRBJ2-3, is EAEVAQSPRYKITEKSQAVAFWCDPISGHATLYWYRQILGQGPELLVQFQDESVVDDSQLPKDRFSAERLKGVDSTLKIQPAELGDSAMYLCASSFSSGGRTDTQYFGPGTRLTVL.

This clonotype appeared a few times. V and J are TRBV7-9 and TRBJ1-5; possibly TRBD1 for D (6 bases). V lost 4 bases, J lost 0 bases, and 16 bases lay in between. Germline V gene data show CDR1 as SEHNR and CDR2 as FQNEAQ (reference sequence). This CDR3 has 17 residues. In DNA, the CDR3 is TGTGCCAGCAGCTCCTCTGGCAGGGGCCGTAGCAATCAGCCCCAGCATTTT. This codes for CASSSSGRGRSNQPQHF.

The chain couples TRBV29-1 to TRBJ2-5; D not certain. This CDR3 region has 12 residues. V was clipped by 6 bases and J by 5 bases, with 13 bases between them. Germline CDR1 reads SQVTM; CDR2 reads ANQGSEA. The CDR3 DNA reads TGCAGCGTAACGGCCAGCCGGGAGACCCAGTACTTC. Translated, it gives CSVTASRETQYF.

This clonotype was seen repeatedly, ten times or more. The chain employs TRBV20-1 and TRBJ2-1, with D possibly being TRBD1 (6 bases). The V end was cut by 1 base, the J end by 6 bases, with 16 bases between. CDR3 length: 15 residues. Germline assignment: CDR1 DFQATT and CDR2 SNEGSKA (reference sequence). CDR3 in DNA: TGCAGTGCTAGAGCCCCGGGACATACCGTCAATGAGCAGTTCTTC. Translating it yields CSARAPGHTVNEQFF.

The V and J genes are TRBV9 and TRBJ1-2, with D maybe TRBD1 (5 bases). Germline lookup yields CDR1 SGDLS and CDR2 YYNGEE. V was clipped by 0 bases and J by 3 bases, with 9 bases between them. The CDR3 sequence is 14 residues long. The CDR3 nucleotides read TGTGCCAGCAGCGTAGTCAAAGGGGACTATGGCTACACCTTC. It codes for CASSVVKGDYGYTF.

V usage is TRBV19 and J usage is TRBJ2-1; D is perhaps TRBD2 (6 bases). Germline values: CDR1 LNHDA, CDR2 SQIVND (reference sequence). The CDR3 extends over 15 amino acids. Between the trimmed V and J ends, which lost 1 base and 9 bases, there was a span of 16 bases. CDR3 bases: TGTGCCAGTAGTATAGGACTAGTCCACGGGGGTGAGCAGTTCTTC. Its translation is CASSIGLVHGGEQFF.

Ten or more counts support this clonotype. V is TRBV9 and J is TRBJ2-2; unclear D gene. Germline lookup yields CDR1 SGDLS and CDR2 YYNGEE. This CDR3 has 15 amino acids. Trimming took off 3 bases at V and 2 bases at J, with 11 bases between the two ends. The CDR3 DNA is TGTGCCAGCAGCGCCACCGGGTTTAACACCGGGGAGCTGTTTTTT. Protein: CASSATGFNTGELFF. The full variable domain, its missing parts supplied by reference TRBV9 and TRBJ2-2, is DSGVTQTPKHLITATGQRVTLRCSPRSGDLSVYWYQQSLDQGLQFLIQYYNGEERAKGNILERFSAQQFPDLHSELNLSSLELGDSALYFCASSATGFNTGELFFGEGSRLTVL.

There are a few counts of this clonotype. The J gene is TRBJ1-5, the V gene TRBV27, with D unresolved. Germline CDR1 and CDR2: MNHEY and SMNVEV (reference sequence). The CDR3 runs 13 residues. V shed 10 bases and J shed 5 bases, with 15 bases lying between them. CDR3 sequence: CAIQDNYYQPQHF. CDR3 sequence (DNA): TGTGCCATCCAAGACAATTACTATCAGCCCCAGCATTTT.

This clonotype has ten or more counts. The gene calls are TRBV12-3 or TRBV12-4 and TRBJ2-1, with unresolved D. The CDR3 has 10 residues. V was pared by 2 bases and J by 9 bases, with 2 bases between. The CDR3 DNA sequence: TGTGCCAGCAGTTTAAGTGAGCAGTTCTTC. Translated: CASSLSEQFF.